These 30 T cell receptor beta chains came from one sample sequenced in a study of blood T cell repertoires in COVID-19. Only in-frame clones appear in the TCRdb table, and some are missing; sequencing was by immunoSEQ multiplex PCR. The sample carries hundreds of thousands of clones, around 89% recorded once. Sequenced: PBMCs or T cells enriched from blood (not recorded which). The receptors were sampled from a woman between 18 and 30 years old who had recovered from COVID-19.

V is TRBV29-1 and J is TRBJ1-1, with TRBD1 as a possible D gene (6 bases). The V gene's germline CDR1 is SQVTM and CDR2 ANQGSEA. Trimming cost V 4 bases and J 1 base, with 13 bases left between them. The CDR3 is made up of 14 amino acids. As DNA, the CDR3 is TGCAGCGTTGTGCCAGGGGCCGGGAACACTGAAGCTTTCTTT. Translated, it gives CSVVPGAGNTEAFF.

The chain is built from TRBV30 and TRBJ2-1; possibly TRBD2 for D (5 bases). The CDR3 runs 15 residues. Germline CDR1 GTSNPN, CDR2 SVGIG (reference sequence). Trimming took off 2 bases at V and 0 bases at J, with 11 bases between the two ends. CDR3 sequence: CAWSLDLSSYNEQFF. In DNA, the CDR3 is TGTGCCTGGAGTTTGGACTTAAGCTCCTACAATGAGCAGTTCTTC.

The chain links TRBV4-1 to TRBJ1-4, with unresolved D. The CDR3 runs to 15 residues. Germline loops: CDR1 MGHRA, CDR2 YSYEKL. V lost 1 base and J 4 bases, leaving 10 bases between the germline ends. CDR3 nucleotide sequence: TGCGCCAGCAGCCAAGCTCGTGTCCTTAATGAAAAACTGTTTTTT. Protein product: CASSQARVLNEKLFF.

The chain couples TRBV19 to TRBJ1-1; 8 bases are a match to TRBD1. Germline V CDR1 and CDR2: LNHDA, SQIVND (reference sequence). The CDR3 spans 16 residues. V lost 3 bases and J lost 1; bases outside the gene matches: 7. CDR3 in DNA: TGTGCCAGTAGTATCTTCCCCGGACAGGGGAACACTGAAGCTTTCTTT. Translating gives CASSIFPGQGNTEAFF.

This clone was observed once. This chain joins TRBV25-1 and TRBJ1-5; D perhaps matches TRBD1 (5 bases). The CDR3 contains 12 residues. Trimming cost V 6 bases and J 6 bases, with 9 bases left between them. Looked up from germline, CDR1 is MGHDK and CDR2 is SYGVNS. This CDR3 reads CASSAGIQPQHF. The CDR3, as DNA: TGTGCCAGCAGCGCAGGGATTCAGCCCCAGCATTTT. The variable domain in full, completed from reference TRBV25-1 and TRBJ1-5, reads EADIYQTPRYLVIGTGKKITLECSQTMGHDKMYWYQQDPGMELHLIHYSYGVNSTEKGDLSSESTVSRIRTEHFPLTLESARPSHTSQYLCASSAGIQPQHFGDGTRLSIL.

This sequence joins TRBV5-1 and TRBJ1-1; weak D call: TRBD1 (6 bases). This CDR3 has 12 amino acids. Germline V lookup: CDR1 SGHRS, CDR2 YFSETQ. V gave up 2 bases and J gave up 8 bases, with 10 bases separating them. CDR3 region: CASSFTGSEAFF. DNA for the CDR3: TGCGCCAGCAGCTTTACAGGGAGCGAAGCTTTCTTT. Variable domain in full (rest from reference TRBV5-1 and TRBJ1-1): KAGVTQTPRYLIKTRGQQVTLSCSPISGHRSVSWYQQTPGQGLQFLFEYFSETQRNKGNFPGRFSGRQFSNSRSEMNVSTLELGDSALYLCASSFTGSEAFFGQGTRLTVV.

This chain joins TRBV25-1 and TRBJ1-6; D might be TRBD1 (5 bases). Germline lookup yields CDR1 MGHDK and CDR2 SYGVNS. This CDR3 is built from 16 residues. The V end was cut by 5 bases, the J end by 0 bases, with 11 bases between. The CDR3 reads CASSSQTASYNSPLHF. CDR3 nucleotide sequence: TGTGCCAGCAGTTCCCAGACAGCCTCCTATAATTCACCCCTCCACTTT. Full variable domain (rest looked up from reference TRBV25-1 and TRBJ1-6): EADIYQTPRYLVIGTGKKITLECSQTMGHDKMYWYQQDPGMELHLIHYSYGVNSTEKGDLSSESTVSRIRTEHFPLTLESARPSHTSQYLCASSSQTASYNSPLHFGNGTRLTVT.

This clone was detected once. This chain joins TRBV7-7 and TRBJ2-2, with TRBD2 matching 10 bases. The CDR3 runs to 15 residues. The V segment lost 10 bases and the J segment 4 bases; nucleotides outside the gene matches: 9. In germline, CDR1 is SSHAT, CDR2 FNYEAQ (reference sequence). CDR3 nucleotides: TGTGCCACTTCCGCGGAGCGGGGGGGCACCGGGGAGCTGTTTTTT. Translation gives CATSAERGGTGELFF.

V usage is TRBV19 and J usage is TRBJ1-1; D perhaps matches TRBD1 (5 bases). Germline V gene lookup returns CDR1 LNHDA and CDR2 SQIVND (reference sequence). This CDR3 has 15 residues. V was trimmed by 1 base and J by 6 bases, leaving 15 bases between them. CDR3 amino acids: CASSIGLRGRPEAFF. The CDR3 DNA sequence: TGTGCCAGTAGTATAGGTTTAAGGGGCCGTCCTGAAGCTTTCTTT. Complete variable domain (other parts from reference TRBV19 and TRBJ1-1): DGGITQSPKYLFRKEGQNVTLSCEQNLNHDAMYWYRQDPGQGLRLIYYSQIVNDFQKGDIAEGYSVSREKKESFPLTVTSAQKNPTAFYLCASSIGLRGRPEAFFGQGTRLTVV.

The chain carries TRBV18 and TRBJ2-6; TRBD1 aligns across 9 bases. Per the germline V gene, CDR1 is KGHSH and CDR2 is LQKENI. J lost 1 base, V lost 3 bases, and 7 bases had no gene match. This CDR3 comprises 18 residues. CDR3 coding DNA: TGTGCCAGCTCACCTAGGGAGACAGGGGGTTCTGGGGCCAACGTCCTGACTTTC. The encoded protein is CASSPRETGGSGANVLTF. The full variable domain, rest sourced from reference TRBV18 and TRBJ2-6, is NAGVMQNPRHLVRRRGQEARLRCSPMKGHSHVYWYRQLPEEGLKFMVYLQKENIIDESGMPKERFSAEFPKEGPSILRIQQVVRGDSAAYFCASSPRETGGSGANVLTFGAGSRLTVL.

The sample holds one count of this clone. The chain carries TRBV27 and TRBJ1-1; D perhaps matches TRBD1 (5 bases). The length of the CDR3 is 11 residues. The V end lost 2 bases, the J end lost 8 bases, and 6 bases lay between the germline ends. In germline, CDR1 is MNHEY, CDR2 SMNVEV (reference sequence). CDR3 bases: TGTGCCAGCAGTTTAGGGGGGGAAGCTTTCTTT. It yields the protein CASSLGGEAFF.

The V gene is TRBV11-2, the J gene TRBJ2-7; perhaps TRBD1 as D (5 bases). Germline assignment: CDR1 SGHAT and CDR2 FQNNGV. The V and J ends lost 3 bases and 1 base respectively, with 10 bases between them. The CDR3 has 14 residues. CDR3 nucleotides: TGTGCCAGCAGCTTGACAGTACGGTCCTACGAGCAGTACTTC. Its translation is CASSLTVRSYEQYF.

This sequence joins TRBV13 and TRBJ2-2, with D possibly TRBD1 on 5 matching bases. V was trimmed by 4 bases and J by 0 bases, leaving 18 bases between them. Germline V gives CDR1 PRHDT, CDR2 FYEKMQ (reference sequence). The CDR3 extends over 18 amino acids. CDR3 sequence reads: CASSSGQGKDANTGELFF. The CDR3 region has the DNA TGTGCCAGCAGCTCCGGACAAGGAAAAGACGCGAACACCGGGGAGCTGTTTTTT.

V gene TRBV3-1 (or the pseudogene TRBV3-2) combines with J gene TRBJ2-3; 8 positions match TRBD2. The germline CDR1 and CDR2 sequences are LGHDT and YNNKEL (reference sequence). Germline trimming cut 4 bases from V and 4 bases from J; bases unmatched to any gene: 10. The CDR3 loop spans 16 amino acids. In DNA form, the CDR3 reads TGTGCCAGCAGCCGCCCCTTTCCGGGACTAGCAGATACGCAGTATTTT. Its translation is CASSRPFPGLADTQYF.

As concerns this clone: This sample includes further DNA sequences coding for the same CDR3. The gene calls are TRBV3-1 (or the pseudogene TRBV3-2) and TRBJ1-2; possible D gene TRBD1, 5 bases. Per germline, CDR1 LGHDT and CDR2 YNNKEL (reference sequence). The CDR3 consists of 13 residues. Trimming took off 1 base at V and 6 bases at J, with 9 bases between the two ends. CDR3 coding DNA: TGTGCCAGCAGCCAAGGGCAGGGAAATGGCTACACCTTC. It codes for CASSQGQGNGYTF.

The rearrangement uses TRBV2 and TRBJ1-5, with 10 bases that match TRBD1. Germline V lookup: CDR1 SNHLY, CDR2 FYNNEI. Germline trimming cut 7 bases from V and 9 bases from J; bases unmatched to any gene: 9. CDR3 length: 14 amino acids. The CDR3 spells CASTYDRGLGPQHF. The CDR3 DNA reads TGTGCCAGCACCTATGACAGGGGGCTGGGGCCCCAGCATTTT.

The V gene is TRBV7-9, the J gene TRBJ2-3, with 12 bases fitting TRBD2. V was clipped by 1 base and J by 6 bases; unmatched bases: 5. This CDR3 comprises 16 residues. Germline V CDR1 and CDR2: SEHNR, FQNEAQ (reference sequence). CDR3 residues: CASSLGPSGGVDTQYF. CDR3 sequence (DNA): TGTGCCAGCAGCTTAGGTCCTAGCGGGGGGGTGGATACGCAGTATTTT.

This clone was counted a single time. Other DNA sequences in the sample encode the same CDR3. This chain links TRBV24-1 with TRBJ1-2; 11 bases match TRBD1. The CDR3 contains 15 residues. The V gene end was trimmed by 4 bases and the J gene end by 8 bases; junction bases not matched to a gene: 8. Germline-derived CDR1 and CDR2 are KGHDR and SFDVKD. CDR3 region: CATSDPGQGARGYTF. In DNA, the CDR3 is TGTGCCACCAGTGACCCCGGACAGGGGGCTCGCGGCTACACCTTC.

Only a few counts were recorded for this clone. The rearrangement joins TRBV6-5 to TRBJ1-2; D possibly corresponds to TRBD1 (6 bases). The germline V and J ends were trimmed by 5 bases and 4 bases, with 17 bases remaining between them. Germline lookup yields CDR1 MNHEY and CDR2 SVGAGI. The length of the CDR3 is 15 residues. This CDR3 is CASSPYTGRGYGYTF. In nucleotides, the CDR3 is TGTGCCAGCAGTCCGTATACAGGGCGAGGCTATGGCTACACCTTC.

V and J are TRBV7-9 and TRBJ1-1, with unresolved D. Trimming stripped 5 bases from V and 1 base from J, with 8 bases between. Looked up from germline, CDR1 is SEHNR and CDR2 is FQNEAQ (reference sequence). This CDR3 is built from 13 residues. The CDR3 protein is CASSPSGNTEAFF. Written as DNA, the CDR3 is TGTGCCAGCAGCCCGTCAGGGAACACTGAAGCTTTCTTT.

V is TRBV7-9 and J is TRBJ1-4; D possibly corresponds to TRBD1 (6 bases). Per germline, CDR1 SEHNR and CDR2 FQNEAQ (reference sequence). The CDR3 is 15 residues long. Trimming shortened V by 3 bases and J by 4 bases, and 12 bases separated the two germline ends. The CDR3 nucleotides are TGTGCCAGCAGCTTTGGAACAGGGCTTAATGAAAAACTGTTTTTT. Its translation: CASSFGTGLNEKLFF. Using reference TRBV7-9 and TRBJ1-4 for the parts outside the CDR3, the full variable domain is DTGVSQNPRHKITKRGQNVTFRCDPISEHNRLYWYRQTLGQGPEFLTYFQNEAQLEKSRLLSDRFSAERPKGSFSTLEIQRTEQGDSAMYLCASSFGTGLNEKLFFGSGTQLSVL.

This chain connects TRBV2 to TRBJ1-2; tentatively, D is TRBD1 (5 bases). Germline V CDR1 and CDR2: SNHLY, FYNNEI. V shed 2 bases and J shed 8 bases, with 6 bases lying between them. The CDR3 sequence is 11 residues long. The CDR3, as DNA: TGTGCCAGCAGTGAACCAGGGGGCTACACCTTC. It is translated as CASSEPGGYTF.

The chain combines TRBV5-1 with TRBJ1-1; D remains unclear. The V gene's germline CDR1 is SGHRS and CDR2 YFSETQ. The CDR3 length is 16 residues. V lost 3 bases, J lost 3 bases, and 18 bases lay in between. CDR3 DNA sequence: TGCGCCAGCAGCTCCGGGGTCTCCCCTTGGGACACTGAAGCTTTCTTT. Its protein product is CASSSGVSPWDTEAFF. Drawing the rest from reference TRBV5-1 and TRBJ1-1, the complete variable domain is KAGVTQTPRYLIKTRGQQVTLSCSPISGHRSVSWYQQTPGQGLQFLFEYFSETQRNKGNFPGRFSGRQFSNSRSEMNVSTLELGDSALYLCASSSGVSPWDTEAFFGQGTRLTVV.

The chain joins TRBV5-1 to TRBJ1-1; TRBD1 might be the D (6 bases). The CDR3 is 16 amino acids. Germline assignment: CDR1 SGHRS and CDR2 YFSETQ. With 2 bases removed from V and 5 bases from J, the gap between germline ends came to 19 bases. The CDR3 region is CASSFVAGGRGTEAFF. In DNA form, the CDR3 reads TGCGCCAGCAGCTTTGTGGCCGGGGGGCGGGGAACTGAAGCTTTCTTT. The full variable domain, with the rest looked up from reference TRBV5-1 and TRBJ1-1, is KAGVTQTPRYLIKTRGQQVTLSCSPISGHRSVSWYQQTPGQGLQFLFEYFSETQRNKGNFPGRFSGRQFSNSRSEMNVSTLELGDSALYLCASSFVAGGRGTEAFFGQGTRLTVV.

The rearrangement links TRBV4-2 to TRBJ2-3; perhaps TRBD2 as D (5 bases). Germline CDR1 is LGHNA and CDR2 is YNFKEQ. The V end lost 0 bases, the J end lost 3 bases, and 16 bases lay between the germline ends. The CDR3 contains 17 residues. CDR3 residues: CASSQEPSGFRTDTQYF. The CDR3 DNA follows: TGTGCCAGCAGCCAAGAACCTTCGGGGTTTCGGACAGATACGCAGTATTTT.

J is TRBJ2-1 and V is TRBV10-1; perhaps TRBD1 as D (6 bases). V lost 6 bases and J 8 bases, leaving 17 bases between the germline ends. This CDR3 is built from 14 residues. The V gene's germline CDR1 is WNHNN and CDR2 SYGVQD (reference sequence). CDR3 nucleotides: TGCGCCAGCAGCTCAACCGGGACATGGGATGAGCAGTTCTTC. It codes for CASSSTGTWDEQFF.

This clone was counted only a few times. The chain couples TRBV5-1 to TRBJ1-3, with D perhaps matching TRBD1 (6 bases). This CDR3 contains 13 residues. Trimming shortened V by 4 bases and J by 4 bases, and 9 bases separated the two germline ends. In germline, CDR1 is SGHRS, CDR2 YFSETQ. CDR3 nucleotide sequence: TGCGCCAGCAGCGGGACATACGGAAACACCATATATTTT. Translating it yields CASSGTYGNTIYF.

The chain links TRBV5-1 to TRBJ2-1, with D possibly being TRBD1 (6 bases). Trimming took 4 bases from V and 5 from J, leaving 28 bases between them. Germline V gene data show CDR1 as SGHRS and CDR2 as YFSETQ. The CDR3 extends over 19 amino acids. In DNA form, the CDR3 reads TGCGCCAGCAGCCTTCACCCCACAGGGTTCAAACCCCTCAACAATGAGCAGTTCTTC. Protein sequence: CASSLHPTGFKPLNNEQFF.

The J gene is TRBJ2-3, the V gene TRBV5-4; perhaps TRBD2 as D (6 bases). The germline CDR1 and CDR2 sequences are SGHNT and YYREEE (reference sequence). V lost 6 bases and J lost 3, with 17 bases in between. The CDR3 is 15 amino acids. CDR3 coding DNA: TGTGCCAGCACCTCCGCGGGGATGGAAACAGATACGCAGTATTTT. This translates into CASTSAGMETDTQYF. Variable domain in full (rest from reference TRBV5-4 and TRBJ2-3): ETGVTQSPTHLIKTRGQQVTLRCSSQSGHNTVSWYQQALGQGPQFIFQYYREEENGRGNFPPRFSGLQFPNYSSELNVNALELDDSALYLCASTSAGMETDTQYFGPGTRLTVL.

The rearrangement links TRBV25-1 to TRBJ2-2, with a tentative D call TRBD1 (5 bases). V dropped 0 bases and J dropped 6 bases, with 14 bases sitting between them. The CDR3 consists of 16 residues. The germline CDR1 and CDR2 sequences are MGHDK and SYGVNS. This CDR3 reads CASSEYFAGMAGELFF. For the CDR3, the DNA is TGTGCCAGCAGTGAATATTTCGCAGGGATGGCCGGGGAGCTGTTTTTT.